This paragraph covers one T cell receptor (beta chain) sequence. This clone has only a few counts. Its antigen specificity is not known. Base quality data are lacking; no much larger clone is found one base away. The data originate from a study of blood T cell repertoires in COVID-19 (dated by TCRdb to 2020 to 2021). For the wider study: For ImmuneRACE Cohort 3, a participant was defined as recovered based on two consecutive negative NP/OP PCR tests, clearance by a healthcare professional, or resolution of symptoms. Samples covering the acute and convalescent phases of COVID-19 were provided by collaborators in the United States, Italy and Spain. The prospective study material was composed of cDNA or gDNA derived from T cells, B-cell-depleted T cells, or PBMCs. Subjects who had been exposed to COVID-19, were actively infected with it, or had recovered from it provided the deeply sampled blood TCRbeta repertoires that made up the dataset. The repertoires were made available in a free public database intended to serve as a resource for research on the immune response to SARS-CoV-2. Samples came from the ongoing ImmuneRACE study (first 160 participants) plus 1,254 subjects from 6 global collaborators. The sample metadata nearly always contained a de-identified subject ID, COVID-19 status, age in years and sex. Where HLA class I and class II types were available, the types were taken from metadata supplied by the sample provider, not from assay-based typing.

General findings and caveats noted by the study authors: How much clinical and demographic metadata was included differed by source and by participant, and the metadata was provided uncurated.

Enrolling through a virtual design, the prospective study's participants ranged in age from roughly 18 to 89 years and lived across 24 United States geographic areas. Cohort assignment in the prospective study relied on participant-reported clinical history from a screening survey and a study questionnaire. Each participant in the prospective study had whole blood, serum and a nasopharyngeal or oropharyngeal swab collected by mobile phlebotomists. Prospective study participants could optionally give additional blood draws and questionnaires over an approximately 2-month period. Before DNA extraction, prospective study blood samples were shipped either frozen or at room temperature. The immunoSEQ Assay, a bias-controlled multiplex PCR, was used to amplify TCRbeta CDR3 regions from genomic DNA. In the source study's methods: Nucleated cell counts per sample were estimated from amplification of reference gene primers within the assay. To quantify the absolute abundance of each unique TCRbeta CDR3 rearrangement, sequence reads were collapsed and filtered. For each sample, productive Simpson clonality was calculated by taking the square root of Simpson's diversity index across productive rearrangements. TCRdb carries this immuneACCESS record with in-frame sequences only. Its versions omit some clonotypes, under half of them owing to an unresolved V gene in the studies checked, with the rest unexplained. From that table come the V and J calls and clone size; the DNA was used to work out D and trimming. Here the sample has a few hundred thousand clones; about 90% occur a single time. Jointly, the top ten make up roughly 3.3% of the sample.

V ends up 1 base short and J 10 bases short, with an unmatched junction base count of 5. CDR1 and CDR2 were assigned from the germline V gene (reference sequence) as LNHDA and SQIVND. The CDR3, cysteine through phenylalanine, is 13 amino acids long. This entry keeps only the CDR3 DNA: 39 bases, framed from base 1. Sequencing was performed on PBMCs or T cells enriched from blood (not recorded which). This receptor was identified in a woman aged 50 to 65 in a cohort exposed to, infected with or recovered from COVID-19 (not recorded which). The receptor chain draws on TRBV19 and TRBJ1-2, with 8 middle bases fitting TRBD1. In nucleotide form, the sequence is TGTGCCAGTAGTATAGGGGACAGGCCGGACTACACCTTC. The encoded protein is CASSIGDRPDYTF.